Listed below are T cell receptor beta chains from one sample, sequenced in a study of blood T cell repertoires in COVID-19. This table comes from immunoSEQ multiplex PCR, and its TCRdb copy is limited to in-frame clones, with some not included. The table includes roughly 160,000 clones, approximately 83% detected once. Sequenced material: peripheral blood. The receptors were sampled from an elderly woman with acute or convalescent COVID-19. Each CDR3 is given with its conserved first and last residue. Each record gives: CDR3 protein, CDR3 DNA, V gene, D gene, clone size, J gene. A D gene is named only where the DNA matches it firmly. Clone size is shown for a subset of rows, as once, few, many or a class of expanded clone.

CDR3 protein: CASSITRPETQYF
CDR3 DNA: TGTGCCAGCAGTATCACACGCCCCGAAACCCAGTACTTC
V gene: TRBV28
D gene: .
clone size: .
J gene: TRBJ2-5

CDR3 protein: CASSSGQNTGELFF
CDR3 DNA: TGCGCCAGCAGCTCGGGACAGAACACCGGGGAGCTGTTTTTT
V gene: TRBV5-1
D gene: .
clone size: .
J gene: TRBJ2-2

CDR3 protein: CASSTVRGDEKLFF
CDR3 DNA: TGTGCCAGCTCAACAGTAAGGGGTGATGAAAAACTGTTTTTT
V gene: TRBV18
D gene: .
clone size: .
J gene: TRBJ1-4

CDR3 protein: CSVDSPNTEAFF
CDR3 DNA: TGCAGCGTTGATTCTCCCAACACTGAAGCTTTCTTT
V gene: TRBV29-1
D gene: .
clone size: .
J gene: TRBJ1-1

CDR3 protein: CASSVATGTYEQYF
CDR3 DNA: TGTGCCAGCAGCGTAGCTACAGGAACCTACGAGCAGTACTTC
V gene: TRBV9
D gene: .
clone size: .
J gene: TRBJ2-7

CDR3 protein: CASLGLAPDTQYF
CDR3 DNA: TGTGCCAGCCTTGGACTAGCGCCCGATACGCAGTATTTT
V gene: TRBV2
D gene: TRBD2
clone size: once
J gene: TRBJ2-3

CDR3 protein: CASSSNRGPVTEAFF
CDR3 DNA: TGTGCCAGCAGTTCGAACAGGGGGCCGGTCACTGAAGCTTTCTTT
V gene: TRBV6-2/TRBV6-3
D gene: TRBD1
clone size: .
J gene: TRBJ1-1

CDR3 protein: CASSPSPAGGSYEQYF
CDR3 DNA: TGTGCCAGCAGCCCATCCCCAGCGGGGGGTTCCTACGAGCAGTACTTC
V gene: TRBV5-5
D gene: TRBD2
clone size: .
J gene: TRBJ2-7

CDR3 protein: CASSFRVKTDTQYF
CDR3 DNA: TGTGCCAGCAGCTTCAGGGTTAAGACAGATACGCAGTATTTT
V gene: TRBV13
D gene: .
clone size: .
J gene: TRBJ2-3

CDR3 protein: CASSVGIAGGYEQYF
CDR3 DNA: TGTGCCAGCAGCGTAGGAATAGCGGGGGGTTACGAGCAGTACTTC
V gene: TRBV9
D gene: TRBD2
clone size: .
J gene: TRBJ2-7

CDR3 protein: CASSRDVAASTDTQYF
CDR3 DNA: TGTGCCAGCAGCCGGGATGTAGCGGCTAGCACAGATACGCAGTATTTT
V gene: TRBV7-9
D gene: .
clone size: .
J gene: TRBJ2-3

CDR3 protein: CASSLGPNEKLFF
CDR3 DNA: TGCGCCAGCAGCTTGGGGCCTAATGAAAAACTGTTTTTT
V gene: TRBV5-1
D gene: .
clone size: .
J gene: TRBJ1-4

CDR3 protein: CASRLTGAVTDTQYF
CDR3 DNA: TGTGCCAGCAGGCTAACAGGGGCTGTAACAGATACGCAGTATTTT
V gene: TRBV25-1
D gene: TRBD1
clone size: .
J gene: TRBJ2-3

CDR3 protein: CASSYTLGQGAPYEQYF
CDR3 DNA: TGTGCCAGCAGCTATACGTTGGGACAGGGCGCGCCCTACGAGCAGTACTTC
V gene: TRBV7-2
D gene: TRBD1
clone size: .
J gene: TRBJ2-7

CDR3 protein: CASSQNEWSFGYTF
CDR3 DNA: TGCGCCAGCAGCCAAAACGAATGGAGTTTCGGCTACACCTTC
V gene: TRBV4-1
D gene: .
clone size: .
J gene: TRBJ1-2

CDR3 protein: CASSGQLDSPLHF
CDR3 DNA: TGTGCCAGCAGTGGACAGTTGGATTCACCCCTCCACTTT
V gene: TRBV6-2/TRBV6-3
D gene: .
clone size: .
J gene: TRBJ1-6

CDR3 protein: CASSFPSGTSYNEQFF
CDR3 DNA: TGCGCCAGCAGCTTCCCTAGCGGGACATCCTACAATGAGCAGTTCTTC
V gene: TRBV5-1
D gene: TRBD2
clone size: .
J gene: TRBJ2-1

CDR3 protein: CASSFGQGGADTQYF
CDR3 DNA: TGCGCCAGCAGCTTCGGACAGGGAGGGGCAGATACGCAGTATTTT
V gene: TRBV5-1
D gene: .
clone size: .
J gene: TRBJ2-3

CDR3 protein: CASMGGRGTTGELFF
CDR3 DNA: TGCGCCAGCATGGGAGGTCGAGGGACCACCGGGGAGCTGTTTTTT
V gene: TRBV10-2
D gene: .
clone size: .
J gene: TRBJ2-2

CDR3 protein: CSVEDEASGGAGETQYF
CDR3 DNA: TGCAGCGTTGAAGATGAGGCTAGCGGGGGGGCAGGGGAGACCCAGTACTTC
V gene: TRBV29-1
D gene: TRBD2
clone size: .
J gene: TRBJ2-5

CDR3 protein: CASSSAGTRYNEQFF
CDR3 DNA: TGTGCCAGCAGTTCGGCCGGGACTCGCTACAATGAGCAGTTCTTC
V gene: TRBV6-2/TRBV6-3
D gene: .
clone size: once
J gene: TRBJ2-1

CDR3 protein: CASSLGGSGHQPQHF
CDR3 DNA: TGTGCCAGTAGTCTGGGGGGGTCCGGTCATCAGCCCCAGCATTTT
V gene: TRBV19
D gene: .
clone size: .
J gene: TRBJ1-5

CDR3 protein: CASSQGDRAYNTDTQYF
CDR3 DNA: TGCGCCAGCAGCCAAGGGGACAGGGCCTATAACACAGATACGCAGTATTTT
V gene: TRBV4-1
D gene: TRBD1
clone size: few
J gene: TRBJ2-3

CDR3 protein: CASSSPGEGSYEQYF
CDR3 DNA: TGTGCCAGCAGTTCCCCCGGGGAGGGATCCTACGAGCAGTACTTC
V gene: TRBV6-5
D gene: TRBD2
clone size: .
J gene: TRBJ2-7

CDR3 protein: CASSRGGTGELFF
CDR3 DNA: TGTGCCAGCAGCAGGGGGGGGACCGGGGAGCTGTTTTTT
V gene: TRBV7-7
D gene: .
clone size: .
J gene: TRBJ2-2

CDR3 protein: CASSPSGGLAGGREQFF
CDR3 DNA: TGTGCCAGCAGCCCCTCGGGGGGGCTAGCGGGGGGGAGGGAGCAGTTCTTC
V gene: TRBV9
D gene: TRBD2
clone size: .
J gene: TRBJ2-1

CDR3 protein: CASRFREGSQPQHF
CDR3 DNA: TGTGCCAGCCGATTCAGGGAGGGCAGTCAGCCCCAGCATTTT
V gene: TRBV6-5
D gene: .
clone size: .
J gene: TRBJ1-5

CDR3 protein: CASSLDVGTATPQNYGYTF
CDR3 DNA: TGTGCCAGCAGTTTAGATGTAGGTACAGCCACCCCTCAGAACTATGGCTACACCTTC
V gene: TRBV28
D gene: .
clone size: .
J gene: TRBJ1-2

CDR3 protein: CASSVVNSHEQYF
CDR3 DNA: TGTGCCAGCAGTGTGGTAAACAGCCACGAGCAGTACTTC
V gene: TRBV2
D gene: .
clone size: .
J gene: TRBJ2-7

CDR3 protein: CASSEGGQPNTGELFF
CDR3 DNA: TGTGCCAGCAGCGAGGGGGGACAGCCAAACACCGGGGAGCTGTTTTTT
V gene: TRBV9
D gene: .
clone size: .
J gene: TRBJ2-2

CDR3 protein: CASSPAAELAKNIQYF
CDR3 DNA: TGTGCCAGCAGCCCCGCGGCGGAGCTAGCCAAAAACATTCAGTACTTC
V gene: TRBV6-2/TRBV6-3
D gene: .
clone size: .
J gene: TRBJ2-4

CDR3 protein: CASSFVLYNSPLHF
CDR3 DNA: TGTGCCAGCAGTTTTGTCCTGTATAATTCACCCCTCCACTTT
V gene: TRBV28
D gene: .
clone size: .
J gene: TRBJ1-6

CDR3 protein: CASSLALGAPIYGYTF
CDR3 DNA: TGCGCCAGCAGCTTGGCCTTGGGGGCCCCCATCTATGGCTACACCTTC
V gene: TRBV5-1
D gene: .
clone size: .
J gene: TRBJ1-2

CDR3 protein: CASSYRAPGQGAYTEAFF
CDR3 DNA: TGTGCCAGCAGTTACCGGGCGCCGGGACAGGGGGCTTACACTGAAGCTTTCTTT
V gene: TRBV6-2/TRBV6-3
D gene: TRBD1
clone size: .
J gene: TRBJ1-1

CDR3 protein: CAMGRTGEDGELFF
CDR3 DNA: TGTGCCATGGGCCGGACAGGGGAGGACGGGGAGCTGTTTTTT
V gene: TRBV10-3
D gene: TRBD1
clone size: .
J gene: TRBJ2-2

CDR3 protein: CASSLALAGGRDNEQFF
CDR3 DNA: TGCGCCAGCAGCTTGGCCTTAGCGGGAGGTCGAGACAATGAGCAGTTCTTC
V gene: TRBV5-1
D gene: TRBD2
clone size: .
J gene: TRBJ2-1

CDR3 protein: CASSQDVRNEQFF
CDR3 DNA: TGTGCCAGCAGCCAAGATGTTAGAAATGAGCAGTTCTTC
V gene: TRBV14
D gene: .
clone size: once
J gene: TRBJ2-1

CDR3 protein: CASSIDRDFWQPQHF
CDR3 DNA: TGTGCCAGTAGTATTGACAGGGATTTCTGGCAGCCCCAGCATTTT
V gene: TRBV19
D gene: TRBD1
clone size: .
J gene: TRBJ1-5

CDR3 protein: CASSELAGPTDTQYF
CDR3 DNA: TGTGCCAGCAGTGAGTTGGCGGGGCCCACAGATACGCAGTATTTT
V gene: TRBV6-4
D gene: .
clone size: .
J gene: TRBJ2-3

CDR3 protein: CASSSGTFEQAFF
CDR3 DNA: TGTGCCAGCAGCTCCGGGACATTTGAGCAAGCTTTCTTT
V gene: TRBV11-3
D gene: .
clone size: once
J gene: TRBJ1-1

CDR3 protein: CASRPPGDDEQFF
CDR3 DNA: TGTGCCAGCAGACCTCCGGGGGACGATGAGCAGTTCTTC
V gene: TRBV6-5
D gene: .
clone size: .
J gene: TRBJ2-1

CDR3 protein: CASSLREGSEAFF
CDR3 DNA: TGTGCCAGCAGTCTCAGGGAAGGCTCTGAAGCTTTCTTT
V gene: TRBV27
D gene: .
clone size: .
J gene: TRBJ1-1

CDR3 protein: CASSRGRGGTGELFF
CDR3 DNA: TGTGCCAGCAGTCGAGGTCGGGGTGGCACCGGGGAGCTGTTTTTT
V gene: TRBV5-4
D gene: .
clone size: .
J gene: TRBJ2-2

CDR3 protein: CASSTNRGTGELFF
CDR3 DNA: TGTGCCAGCAGCACGAACAGGGGAACCGGGGAGCTGTTTTTT
V gene: TRBV7-2
D gene: TRBD1
clone size: .
J gene: TRBJ2-2

CDR3 protein: CASRPPTGGDFGNTIYF
CDR3 DNA: TGTGCCAGCAGGCCTCCGACAGGGGGAGACTTTGGAAACACCATATATTTT
V gene: TRBV2
D gene: TRBD1
clone size: .
J gene: TRBJ1-3

CDR3 protein: CATSDAGPQALNEQFF
CDR3 DNA: TGTGCCACCAGTGATGCGGGGCCTCAGGCCCTGAATGAGCAGTTCTTC
V gene: TRBV24-1
D gene: .
clone size: few
J gene: TRBJ2-1